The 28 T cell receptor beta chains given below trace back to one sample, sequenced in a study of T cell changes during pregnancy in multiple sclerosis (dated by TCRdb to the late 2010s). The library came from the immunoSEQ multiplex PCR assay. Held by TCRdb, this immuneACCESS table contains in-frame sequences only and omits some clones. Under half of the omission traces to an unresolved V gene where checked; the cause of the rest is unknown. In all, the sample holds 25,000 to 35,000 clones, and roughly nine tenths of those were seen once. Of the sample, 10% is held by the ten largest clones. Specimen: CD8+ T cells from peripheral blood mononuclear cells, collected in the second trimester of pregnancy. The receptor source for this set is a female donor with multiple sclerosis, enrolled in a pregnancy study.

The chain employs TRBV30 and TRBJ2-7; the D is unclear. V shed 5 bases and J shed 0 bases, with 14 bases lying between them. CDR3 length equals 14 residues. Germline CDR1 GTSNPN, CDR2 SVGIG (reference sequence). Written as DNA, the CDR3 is TGTGCCTGGGGTCAGATAACCAGCTCCTACGAGCAGTACTTC. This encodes CAWGQITSSYEQYF.

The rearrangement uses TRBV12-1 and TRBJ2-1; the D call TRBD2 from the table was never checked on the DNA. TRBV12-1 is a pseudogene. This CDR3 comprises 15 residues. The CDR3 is CASSFEASGNCEQFF. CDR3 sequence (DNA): TGTGCCAGCAGCTTTGAGGCTAGCGGGAATTGTGAGCAGTTCTTC.

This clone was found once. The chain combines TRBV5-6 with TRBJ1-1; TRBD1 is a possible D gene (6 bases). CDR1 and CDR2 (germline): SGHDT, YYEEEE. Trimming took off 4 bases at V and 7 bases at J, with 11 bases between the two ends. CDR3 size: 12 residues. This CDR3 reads CASSRGQHEAFF. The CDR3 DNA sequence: TGTGCCAGCAGCCGAGGACAGCATGAAGCTTTCTTT.

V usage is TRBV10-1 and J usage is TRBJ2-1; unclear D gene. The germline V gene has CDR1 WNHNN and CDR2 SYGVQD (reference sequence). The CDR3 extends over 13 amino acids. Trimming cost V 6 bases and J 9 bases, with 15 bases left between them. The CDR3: CASSQSTPGEQFF. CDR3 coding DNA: TGCGCCAGCAGCCAATCGACCCCGGGTGAGCAGTTCTTC.

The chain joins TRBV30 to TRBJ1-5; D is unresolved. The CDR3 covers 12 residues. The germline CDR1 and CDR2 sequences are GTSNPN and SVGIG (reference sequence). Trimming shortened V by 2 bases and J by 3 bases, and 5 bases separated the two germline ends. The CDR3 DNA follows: TGTGCCTGGAGTCCTTCCAATCAGCCCCAGCATTTT. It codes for CAWSPSNQPQHF.

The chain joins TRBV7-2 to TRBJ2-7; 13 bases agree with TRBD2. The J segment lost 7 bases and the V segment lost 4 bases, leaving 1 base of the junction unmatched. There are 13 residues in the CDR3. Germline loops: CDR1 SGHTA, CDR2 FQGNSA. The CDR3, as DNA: TGTGCCAGCAGCTGGGGACTAGCGGGAGAGCAGTACTTC. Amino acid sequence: CASSWGLAGEQYF.

CDR3 coding DNA: TGTGCCAGCAGTTTGGGGCGGAAGGGCTTGAAGAACACTGAAGCTTTCTTT. Protein: CASSLGRKGLKNTEAFF. The chain uses TRBV27 and TRBJ1-1, with a possible D match to TRBD1 (5 bases). The germline V and J ends were trimmed by 3 bases and 1 base, with 18 bases remaining between them. The V gene's germline CDR1 is MNHEY and CDR2 SMNVEV (reference sequence). The CDR3 contains 17 residues.

For the CDR3, the DNA is TGTGCCAGCAGTTACTCGCCGGGGGGGAGGAATGAAAAACTGTTTTTT. This gives the protein CASSYSPGGRNEKLFF. The chain joins TRBV6-5 to TRBJ1-4; TRBD1 might be the D (5 bases). CDR1 and CDR2 from the germline V gene are MNHEY and SVGAGI. The CDR3 is 16 amino acids. V was shortened by 0 bases and J by 5 bases, with 13 bases between the two germline ends.

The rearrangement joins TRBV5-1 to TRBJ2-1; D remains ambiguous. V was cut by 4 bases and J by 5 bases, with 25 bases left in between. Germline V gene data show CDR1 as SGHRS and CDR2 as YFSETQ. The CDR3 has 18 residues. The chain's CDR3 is CASSRSTRRGEANNEQFF. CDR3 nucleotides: TGCGCCAGCAGCCGCTCCACAAGGAGAGGCGAAGCTAACAATGAGCAGTTCTTC. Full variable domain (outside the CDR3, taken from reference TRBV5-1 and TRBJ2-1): KAGVTQTPRYLIKTRGQQVTLSCSPISGHRSVSWYQQTPGQGLQFLFEYFSETQRNKGNFPGRFSGRQFSNSRSEMNVSTLELGDSALYLCASSRSTRRGEANNEQFFGPGTRLTVL.

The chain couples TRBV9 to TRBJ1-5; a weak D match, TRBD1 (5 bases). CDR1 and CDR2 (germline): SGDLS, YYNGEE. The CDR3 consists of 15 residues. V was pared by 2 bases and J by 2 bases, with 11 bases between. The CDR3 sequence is CASSVGGDGNQPQHF. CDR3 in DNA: TGTGCCAGCAGCGTGGGAGGGGATGGCAATCAGCCCCAGCATTTT.

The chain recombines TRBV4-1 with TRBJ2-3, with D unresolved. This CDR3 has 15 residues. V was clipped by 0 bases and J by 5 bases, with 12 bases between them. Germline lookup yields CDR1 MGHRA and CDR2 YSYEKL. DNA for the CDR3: TGCGCCAGCAGCCAAGATTTCAGGTCACGAGATACGCAGTATTTT. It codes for CASSQDFRSRDTQYF.

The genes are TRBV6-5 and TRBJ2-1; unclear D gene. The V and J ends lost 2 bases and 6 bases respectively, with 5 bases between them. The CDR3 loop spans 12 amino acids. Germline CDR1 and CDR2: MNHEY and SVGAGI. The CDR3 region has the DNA TGTGCCAGCAGTTACCCAGGCAATGAGCAGTTCTTC. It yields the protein CASSYPGNEQFF.

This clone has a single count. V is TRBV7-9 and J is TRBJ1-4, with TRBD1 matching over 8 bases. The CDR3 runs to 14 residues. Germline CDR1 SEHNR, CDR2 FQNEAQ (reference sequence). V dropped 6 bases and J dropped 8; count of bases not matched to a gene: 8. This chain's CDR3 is CASRGTGPGEKLFF. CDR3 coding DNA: TGTGCCAGCAGAGGGACAGGCCCGGGGGAAAAACTGTTTTTT.

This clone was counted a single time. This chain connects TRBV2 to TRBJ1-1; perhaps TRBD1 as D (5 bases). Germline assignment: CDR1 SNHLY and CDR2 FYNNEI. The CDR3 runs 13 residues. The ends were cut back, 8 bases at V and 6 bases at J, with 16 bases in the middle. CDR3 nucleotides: TGTGCCAGCTGGGGAACGCAGGGTCCTGAAGCTTTCTTT. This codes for CASWGTQGPEAFF. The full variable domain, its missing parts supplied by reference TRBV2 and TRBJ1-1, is EPEVTQTPSHQVTQMGQEVILRCVPISNHLYFYWYRQILGQKVEFLVSFYNNEISEKSEIFDDQFSVERPDGSNFTLKIRSTKLEDSAMYFCASWGTQGPEAFFGQGTRLTVV.

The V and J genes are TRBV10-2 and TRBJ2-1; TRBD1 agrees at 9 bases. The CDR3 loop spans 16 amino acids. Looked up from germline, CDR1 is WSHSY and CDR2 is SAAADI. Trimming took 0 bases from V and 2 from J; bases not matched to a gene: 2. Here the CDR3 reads CASSESQGATYNEQFF. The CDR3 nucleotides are TGCGCCAGCAGTGAGTCACAGGGGGCTACCTACAATGAGCAGTTCTTC.

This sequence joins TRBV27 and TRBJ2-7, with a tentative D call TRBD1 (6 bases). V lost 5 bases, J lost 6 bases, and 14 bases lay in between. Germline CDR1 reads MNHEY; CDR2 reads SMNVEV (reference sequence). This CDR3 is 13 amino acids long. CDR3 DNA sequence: TGTGCCAGCAGTGTTGTCTACAGGGCCGAGCAGTACTTC. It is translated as CASSVVYRAEQYF.

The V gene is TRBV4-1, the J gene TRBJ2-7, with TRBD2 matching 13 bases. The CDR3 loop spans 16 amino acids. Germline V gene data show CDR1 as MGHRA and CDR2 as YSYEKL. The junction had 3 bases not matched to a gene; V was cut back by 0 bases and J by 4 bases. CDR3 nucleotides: TGCGCCAGCAGCCAAGAGGGGGGACTAGCGGGGTACGAGCAGTACTTC. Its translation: CASSQEGGLAGYEQYF.

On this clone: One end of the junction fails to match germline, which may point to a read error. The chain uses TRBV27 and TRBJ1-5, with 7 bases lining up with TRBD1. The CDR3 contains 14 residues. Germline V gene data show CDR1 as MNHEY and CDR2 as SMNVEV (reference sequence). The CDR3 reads CASSPRQGNQSQHF. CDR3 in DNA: TGTGCCAGCAGTCCCCGACAGGGAAATCAGTCCCAGCATTTT.

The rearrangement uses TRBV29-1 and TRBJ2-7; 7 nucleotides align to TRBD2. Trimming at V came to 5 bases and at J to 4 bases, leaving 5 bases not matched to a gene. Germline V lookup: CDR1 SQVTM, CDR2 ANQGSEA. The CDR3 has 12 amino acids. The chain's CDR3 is CSVLTGGYEQYF. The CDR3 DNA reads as TGCAGCGTTTTGACGGGGGGATACGAGCAGTACTTC.

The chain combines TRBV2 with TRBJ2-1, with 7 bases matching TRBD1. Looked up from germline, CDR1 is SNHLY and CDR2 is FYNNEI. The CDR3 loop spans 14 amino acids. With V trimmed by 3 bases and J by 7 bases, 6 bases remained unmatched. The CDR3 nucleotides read TGTGCCAGCAGTGAGGGACAGAATCCTAATGAGCAGTTCTTC. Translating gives CASSEGQNPNEQFF.

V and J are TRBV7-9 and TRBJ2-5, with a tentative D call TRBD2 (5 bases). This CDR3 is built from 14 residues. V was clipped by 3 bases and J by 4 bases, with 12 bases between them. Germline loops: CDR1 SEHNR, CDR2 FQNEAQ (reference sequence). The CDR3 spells CASSFAGERETQYF. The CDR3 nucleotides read TGTGCCAGCAGCTTCGCCGGGGAGAGAGAGACCCAGTACTTC.

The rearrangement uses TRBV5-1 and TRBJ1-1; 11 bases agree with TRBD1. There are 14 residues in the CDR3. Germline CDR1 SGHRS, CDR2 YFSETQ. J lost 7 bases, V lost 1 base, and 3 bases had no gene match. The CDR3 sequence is CASSLRDRGIEAFF. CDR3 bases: TGCGCCAGCAGCTTGCGGGACAGGGGGATTGAAGCTTTCTTT.

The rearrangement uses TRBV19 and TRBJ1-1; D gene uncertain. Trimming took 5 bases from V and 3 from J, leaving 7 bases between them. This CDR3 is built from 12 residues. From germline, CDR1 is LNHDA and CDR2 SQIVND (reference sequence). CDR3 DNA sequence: TGTGCCAGTAGTTTCCCGTACACTGAAGCTTTCTTT. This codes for CASSFPYTEAFF.

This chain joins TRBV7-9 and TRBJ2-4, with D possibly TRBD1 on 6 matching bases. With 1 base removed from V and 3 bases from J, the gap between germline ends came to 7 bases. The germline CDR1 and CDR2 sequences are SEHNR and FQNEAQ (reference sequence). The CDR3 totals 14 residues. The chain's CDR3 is CASSLGQDKNIQYF. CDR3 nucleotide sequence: TGTGCCAGCAGCTTAGGACAGGACAAAAACATTCAGTACTTC.

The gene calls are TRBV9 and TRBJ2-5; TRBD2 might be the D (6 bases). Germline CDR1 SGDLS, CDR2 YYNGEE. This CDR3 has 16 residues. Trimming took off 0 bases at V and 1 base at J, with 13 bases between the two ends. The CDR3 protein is CASSVAFGSTQETQYF. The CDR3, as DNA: TGTGCCAGCAGCGTAGCTTTCGGGAGTACCCAAGAGACCCAGTACTTC.

CDR3 DNA: TGTGCCAGCAGTGAAGACAGGGGGCTTGGCTACACCTTC. The encoded protein is CASSEDRGLGYTF. The V gene is TRBV6-1, the J gene TRBJ1-2; TRBD1 aligns across 9 bases. The CDR3 totals 13 residues. Germline trimming cut 1 base from V and 7 bases from J; bases unmatched to any gene: 1. Germline V gives CDR1 MNHNS, CDR2 SASEGT.

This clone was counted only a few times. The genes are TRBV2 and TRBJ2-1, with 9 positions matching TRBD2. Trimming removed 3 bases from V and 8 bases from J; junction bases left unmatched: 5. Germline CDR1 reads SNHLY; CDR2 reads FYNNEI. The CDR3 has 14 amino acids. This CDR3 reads CASSDLRGGYEQFF. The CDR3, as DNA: TGTGCCAGCAGTGATTTGCGGGGGGGCTATGAGCAGTTCTTC.

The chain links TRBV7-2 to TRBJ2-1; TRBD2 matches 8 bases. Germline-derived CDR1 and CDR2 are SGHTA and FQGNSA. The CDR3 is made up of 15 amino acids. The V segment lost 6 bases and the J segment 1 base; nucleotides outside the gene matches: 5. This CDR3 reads CASSRGGLSYNEQFF. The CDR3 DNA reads TGTGCCAGCAGTCGCGGGGGGTTATCCTACAATGAGCAGTTCTTC.